There are many counts of the clone carrying this T cell receptor (beta chain). The target antigen is unknown. This CDR3 comprises 15 residues. From germline, CDR1 is LGHNA and CDR2 YSLEER. V was cut by 3 bases and J by 0 bases, with 9 bases left in between. This entry belongs to a study of T cells after yellow fever vaccination. Study conclusions and caveats: Among primary-vaccination clones, most reappeared after the booster, at 95% to 96% for CD4 and 88% for CD8. Clonotype sharing between CD4 and CD8 compartments was small. The secondary response was weaker but peaked faster, day 5 versus 15.

Production of TCR cDNA was by 5'RACE template switching, which also added a universal primer site and UMIs. TCRdb reanalysed the 5' RACE reads using MiXCR and keeps one entry per CDR3 protein. The sample consists of about 340,000 distinct CDR3 sequences, 3% to 4.5% of them appearing once. The specimen was PBMCs, collected 5 days after the yellow fever booster vaccination. The rearrangement joins TRBV4-3 to TRBJ2-1; a weak D match, TRBD2 (6 bases). The source is a man between 18 and 35 years old who received the YFV17D yellow fever vaccine. The CDR3 DNA is TGCGCCAGCAGCCAGGAGGGGAGCTCCTACAATGAGCAGTTCTTC. Its translation: CASSQEGSSYNEQFF.